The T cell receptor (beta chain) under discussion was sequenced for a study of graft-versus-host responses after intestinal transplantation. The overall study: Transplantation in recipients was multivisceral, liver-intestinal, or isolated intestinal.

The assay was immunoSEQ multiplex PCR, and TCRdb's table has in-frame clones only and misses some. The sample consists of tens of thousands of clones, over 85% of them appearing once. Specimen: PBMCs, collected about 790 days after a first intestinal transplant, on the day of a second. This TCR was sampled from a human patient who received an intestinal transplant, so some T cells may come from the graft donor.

The CDR3 coding sequence is TGTGCCAGCAGTGAACCAGGGGTTAGTGGAAACACCATATATTTT. This encodes CASSEPGVSGNTIYF. This chain joins TRBV6-1 and TRBJ1-3; the D gene is possibly TRBD1 (6 bases). V lost 2 bases and J lost 3, with 11 bases in between. CDR3 length equals 15 residues. CDR1 is MNHNS and CDR2 is SASEGT in the germline V gene.